Given below is one T cell receptor beta chain in context. Its cognate antigen is unknown. The data originate from a study of T cell responses to AZD1222 COVID-19 vaccine. V gave up 6 bases and J gave up 0 bases, with 12 bases separating them. The CDR3 consists of 14 residues. CDR1 is MNHNY, CDR2 SVGAGI, per germline (reference sequence). Study results and caveats: Only five or six individuals given AZD1222 were seropositive at baseline. Females made up more of the donors, who were largely white British, and clonal diversity may have come out too low. Unmutated variant regions are reportedly targeted by nearly half of spike-specific TCRs.

Clones were sequenced by immunoSEQ multiplex PCR, and TCRdb holds only the in-frame ones, with some missing. Among around 100,000 clones, around nine tenths were seen once, and the ten largest hold 15% to 20%. The sequence came from an adult in good health. The sequenced sample was peripheral blood, obtained on day 0 of AZD1222 vaccination. The V and J genes are TRBV6-6 and TRBJ2-7, with a weak D call TRBD1 (5 bases). The CDR3 is CASRDEGASYEQYF. The DNA for the CDR3 is TGTGCCAGCAGGGACGAAGGGGCCTCCTACGAGCAGTACTTC.